The 9 T cell receptor beta chains below all came from one sample that was sequenced in a study of T cell responses to AZD1222 COVID-19 vaccine. Using immunoSEQ multiplex PCR, the repertoire was profiled, and TCRdb retains in-frame clones only, with some absent. The data show 90,000 to 100,000 clones, nearly 90% seen once. Sequenced material: peripheral blood, taken on day 0 of AZD1222 vaccination. The receptor set was obtained from an adult in good health.

For this clone: The same CDR3 also results from other DNA sequences found in this sample. V and J are TRBV18 and TRBJ2-7; 8 bases fit TRBD1. J was trimmed by 2 bases and V by 6 bases; bases with no gene match: 3. Per germline, CDR1 KGHSH and CDR2 LQKENI. The CDR3 contains 13 residues. CDR3 protein: CASSRTGTYEQYV. In DNA, the CDR3 is TGTGCCAGCTCGAGGACAGGGACCTACGAGCAGTACGTC.

This sequence joins TRBV6-5 and TRBJ2-1; 8 nucleotides align to TRBD2. V shed 4 bases and J 6 bases; nucleotides not matched to a gene: 8. The CDR3 covers 15 residues. CDR1 is MNHEY, CDR2 SVGAGI, per germline. The chain's CDR3 is CASSSLAGSANEQFF. The CDR3 DNA is TGTGCCAGCAGTTCCCTAGCGGGTTCAGCCAATGAGCAGTTCTTC.

The V gene is TRBV15, the J gene TRBJ1-4; D unresolved. CDR3 length equals 15 residues. Germline V CDR1 and CDR2: LNHNV, YYDKDF (reference sequence). Deletions cut 1 base from V and 3 bases from J, with 9 bases between. In DNA form, the CDR3 reads TGTGCCACCAGCAGAGTGGGGTCCCCTAATGAAAAACTGTTTTTT. It yields the protein CATSRVGSPNEKLFF.

The chain has TRBV15 and TRBJ2-3; the D is unclear. Trimming removed 1 base at V and 5 bases at J, with 10 bases between. The V gene's germline CDR1 is LNHNV and CDR2 YYDKDF (reference sequence). The CDR3 is 14 residues long. CDR3 sequence reads: CATSRVLLGDTQYF. DNA for the CDR3: TGTGCCACCAGCAGAGTTCTGCTGGGAGATACGCAGTATTTT.

The chain joins TRBV29-1 to TRBJ2-1; no clear D. CDR1 is SQVTM, CDR2 ANQGSEA, per germline. The CDR3 has 14 residues. Trimming shortened V by 0 bases and J by 4 bases, and 10 bases separated the two germline ends. The CDR3 protein is CSVEERARYNEQFF. The CDR3 DNA reads TGCAGCGTTGAAGAAAGGGCCCGATACAATGAGCAGTTCTTC.

In DNA, the CDR3 is TGTGCCAGCAGCTTAGGGGCGGGGAGCACAGATACGCAGTATTTT. It yields the protein CASSLGAGSTDTQYF. The rearrangement uses TRBV11-2 and TRBJ2-3, with D maybe TRBD2 (6 bases). The CDR3 totals 15 residues. V lost 1 base and J 0 bases, leaving 8 bases between the germline ends. Germline CDR1 and CDR2: SGHAT and FQNNGV.

For this clone: Mismatch with germline at one junction end may stem from a read error. The rearrangement joins TRBV5-1 to TRBJ1-3; a weak D match, TRBD1 (6 bases). This CDR3 region has 14 residues. Germline CDR1 and CDR2: SGHRS and YFSETQ. CDR3 in DNA: TGTGCCAGCAGGTCACAGGGAGCTGGAAACACCATATATTTT. This translates into CASRSQGAGNTIYF.

V usage is TRBV30 and J usage is TRBJ1-5; D unresolved. From germline, CDR1 is GTSNPN and CDR2 SVGIG (reference sequence). The CDR3 spans 15 residues. Trimming removed 2 bases from V and 2 bases from J, with 13 bases in between. The CDR3 loop is CAWSTGSGGNQPQHF. The CDR3 nucleotides read TGTGCCTGGAGTACTGGCAGCGGTGGCAATCAGCCCCAGCATTTT.

This clone came up once. The chain combines TRBV7-3 with TRBJ1-3; TRBD1 agrees at 7 bases. This CDR3 is 18 amino acids long. V lost 0 bases and J lost 2; bases outside the gene matches: 10. Germline assignment: CDR1 SGHTA and CDR2 FQGTGA. CDR3: CASSLTPSHDRAGNTIYF. CDR3 nucleotide sequence: TGTGCCAGCAGCTTAACGCCCTCGCACGACAGGGCTGGAAACACCATATATTTT.